This T cell receptor beta chain was identified in a study of cytomegalovirus exposure and HLA in healthy donors. Only in-frame clones appear in the TCRdb table, and some are missing; sequencing was by immunoSEQ multiplex PCR. The table records under 200,000 clones, roughly 86% of them present only once. The donors were part of the validation cohort of 120 subjects. That cohort was separate from the first cohort, which comprised roughly 670 subjects. The V and J ends lost 5 bases and 4 bases, in that order; junction bases with no gene match: 7. The CDR3 is 14 amino acids. Germline V lookup: CDR1 WSHSY, CDR2 SAAADI.

The V call is TRBV10-2, the J call TRBJ1-2, with 7 bases matching TRBD1. Sequenced input: PBMCs. This receptor was taken from a man between 18 and 35 years old in good health and CMV-seropositive. CDR3 amino acids: CASSLTGDLYGYTF. The CDR3 nucleotides are TGCGCCAGCAGTCTCACAGGGGATCTCTATGGCTACACCTTC.